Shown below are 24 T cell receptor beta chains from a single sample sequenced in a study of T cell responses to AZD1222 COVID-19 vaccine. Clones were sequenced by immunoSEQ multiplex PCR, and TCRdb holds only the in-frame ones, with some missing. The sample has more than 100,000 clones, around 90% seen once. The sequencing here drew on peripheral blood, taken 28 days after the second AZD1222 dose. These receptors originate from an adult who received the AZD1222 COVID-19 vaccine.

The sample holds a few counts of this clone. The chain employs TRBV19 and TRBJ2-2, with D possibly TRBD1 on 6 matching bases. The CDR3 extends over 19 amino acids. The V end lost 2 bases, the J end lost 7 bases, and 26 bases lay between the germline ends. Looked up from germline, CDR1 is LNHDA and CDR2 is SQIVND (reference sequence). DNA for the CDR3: TGTGCCAGTAGTATACTTAATTCCTTTTGGGATGTACAGGGCGGGGAGCTGTTTTTT. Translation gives CASSILNSFWDVQGGELFF.

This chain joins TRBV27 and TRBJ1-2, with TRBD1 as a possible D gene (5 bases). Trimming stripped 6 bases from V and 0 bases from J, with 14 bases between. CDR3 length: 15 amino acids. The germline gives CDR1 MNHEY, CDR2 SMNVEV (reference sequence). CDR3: CASRPSGGPNYGYTF. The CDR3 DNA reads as TGTGCCAGCAGACCCTCGGGGGGACCTAACTATGGCTACACCTTC.

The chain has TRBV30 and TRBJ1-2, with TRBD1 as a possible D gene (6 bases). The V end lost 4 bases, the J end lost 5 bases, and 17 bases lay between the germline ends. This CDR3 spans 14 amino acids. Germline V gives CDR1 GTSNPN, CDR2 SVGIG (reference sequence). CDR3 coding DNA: TGTGCCTGGACTGAGGGGGGCGGAGGGTATGGCTACACCTTC. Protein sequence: CAWTEGGGGYGYTF.

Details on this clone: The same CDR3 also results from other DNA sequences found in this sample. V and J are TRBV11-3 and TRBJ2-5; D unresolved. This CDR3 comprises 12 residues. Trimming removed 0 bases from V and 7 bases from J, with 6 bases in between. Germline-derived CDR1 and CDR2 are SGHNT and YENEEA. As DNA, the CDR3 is TGTGCCAGCAGCTTAGAAGTGGGGACCCAGTACTTC. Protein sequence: CASSLEVGTQYF.

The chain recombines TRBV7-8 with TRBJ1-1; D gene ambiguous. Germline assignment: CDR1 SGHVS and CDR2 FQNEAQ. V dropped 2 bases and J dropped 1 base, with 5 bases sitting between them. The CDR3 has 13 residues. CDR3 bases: TGTGCCAGCAGCTTATCGGGGAACACTGAAGCTTTCTTT. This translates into CASSLSGNTEAFF.

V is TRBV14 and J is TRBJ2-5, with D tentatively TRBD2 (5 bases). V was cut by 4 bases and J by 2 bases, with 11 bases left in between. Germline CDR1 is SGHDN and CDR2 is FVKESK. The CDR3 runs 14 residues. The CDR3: CASSPLSGQETQYF. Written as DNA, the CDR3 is TGTGCCAGCAGCCCCCTGAGCGGACAAGAGACCCAGTACTTC.

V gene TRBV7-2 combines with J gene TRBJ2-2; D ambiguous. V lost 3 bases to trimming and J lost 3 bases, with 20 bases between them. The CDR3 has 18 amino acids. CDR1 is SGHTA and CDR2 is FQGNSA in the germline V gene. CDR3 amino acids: CASSFGPRGAGDTGELFF. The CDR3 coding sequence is TGTGCCAGCAGCTTCGGCCCTCGCGGAGCTGGGGACACCGGGGAGCTGTTTTTT.

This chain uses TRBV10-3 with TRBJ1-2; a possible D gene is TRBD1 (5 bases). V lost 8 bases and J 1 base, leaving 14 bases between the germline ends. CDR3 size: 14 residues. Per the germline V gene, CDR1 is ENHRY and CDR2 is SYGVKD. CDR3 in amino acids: CAIRAHDSNYGYTF. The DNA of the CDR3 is TGTGCCATCCGGGCTCACGACAGTAACTATGGCTACACCTTC.

CDR3 in amino acids: CASSSLPRVAGGASTDTQYF. The CDR3, as DNA: TGTGCCAGCAGCTCCCTCCCCCGGGTAGCGGGGGGAGCTAGCACAGATACGCAGTATTTT. V is TRBV13 and J is TRBJ2-3, with 10 positions matching TRBD2. This CDR3 is built from 20 residues. Germline CDR1 reads PRHDT; CDR2 reads FYEKMQ (reference sequence). Unmatched junction bases numbered 16, after V lost 4 bases and J lost 0 bases.

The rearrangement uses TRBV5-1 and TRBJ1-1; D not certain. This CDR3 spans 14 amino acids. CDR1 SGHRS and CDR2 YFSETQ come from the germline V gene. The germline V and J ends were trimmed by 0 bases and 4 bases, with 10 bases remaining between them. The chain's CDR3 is CASSLEGGGTEAFF. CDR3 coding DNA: TGCGCCAGCAGCTTGGAAGGAGGAGGCACTGAAGCTTTCTTT.

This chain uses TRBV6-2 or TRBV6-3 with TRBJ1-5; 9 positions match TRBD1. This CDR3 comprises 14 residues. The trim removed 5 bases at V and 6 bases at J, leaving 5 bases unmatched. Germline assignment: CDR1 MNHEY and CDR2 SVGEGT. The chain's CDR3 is CASSPTGGGQPQHF. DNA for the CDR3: TGTGCCAGCAGTCCCACAGGGGGCGGTCAGCCCCAGCATTTT.

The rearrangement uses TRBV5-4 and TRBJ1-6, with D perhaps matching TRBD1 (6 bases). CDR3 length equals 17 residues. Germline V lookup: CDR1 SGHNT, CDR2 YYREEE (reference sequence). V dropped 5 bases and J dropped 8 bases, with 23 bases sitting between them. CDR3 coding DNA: TGTGCCAGCAGTACGACCAGGACAGCCCGCGGATATTCACCCCTCCACTTT. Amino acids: CASSTTRTARGYSPLHF.

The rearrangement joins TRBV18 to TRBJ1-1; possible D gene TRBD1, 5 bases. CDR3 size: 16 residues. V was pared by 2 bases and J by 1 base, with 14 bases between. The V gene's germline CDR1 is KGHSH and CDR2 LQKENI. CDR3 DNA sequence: TGTGCCAGCTCACCAATGAGTGGGACGGCGAACACTGAAGCTTTCTTT. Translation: CASSPMSGTANTEAFF.

The CDR3 DNA is TGTGCCAGTATGAGCTCTGGGGCCAACGTCCTGACTTTC. Its protein product is CASMSSGANVLTF. The chain couples TRBV19 to TRBJ2-6; D unresolved. CDR3 length: 13 amino acids. V was shortened by 7 bases and J by 0 bases, with 4 bases between the two germline ends. Germline V gene sequence: CDR1 LNHDA, CDR2 SQIVND (reference sequence).

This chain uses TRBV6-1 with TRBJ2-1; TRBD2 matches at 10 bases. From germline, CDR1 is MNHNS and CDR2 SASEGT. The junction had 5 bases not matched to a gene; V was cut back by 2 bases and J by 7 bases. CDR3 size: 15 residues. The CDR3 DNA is TGTGCCAGCAGTGAAAAGGCTAGCGGGGGAAATGAGCAGTTCTTC. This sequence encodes CASSEKASGGNEQFF.

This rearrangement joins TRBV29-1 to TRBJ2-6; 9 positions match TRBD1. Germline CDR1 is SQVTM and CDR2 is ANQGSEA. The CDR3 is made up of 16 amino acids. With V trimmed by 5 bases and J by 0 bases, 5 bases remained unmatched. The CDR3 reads CSVTGTGTSGANVLTF. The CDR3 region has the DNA TGCAGCGTTACCGGGACAGGGACCTCTGGGGCCAACGTCCTGACTTTC.

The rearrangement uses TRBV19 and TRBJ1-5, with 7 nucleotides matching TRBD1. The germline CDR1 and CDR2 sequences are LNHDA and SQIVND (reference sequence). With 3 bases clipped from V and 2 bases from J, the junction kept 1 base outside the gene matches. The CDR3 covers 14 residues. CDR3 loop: CASSIQGGNQPQHF. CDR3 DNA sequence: TGTGCCAGTAGTATCCAGGGGGGCAATCAGCCCCAGCATTTT.

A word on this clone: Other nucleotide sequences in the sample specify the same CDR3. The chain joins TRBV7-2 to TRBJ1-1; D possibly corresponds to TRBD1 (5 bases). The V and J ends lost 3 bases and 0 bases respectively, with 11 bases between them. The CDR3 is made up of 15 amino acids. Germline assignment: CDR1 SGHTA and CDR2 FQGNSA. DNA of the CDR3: TGTGCCAGCAGCTTGGCAGGGCCGTTGAACACTGAAGCTTTCTTT. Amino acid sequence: CASSLAGPLNTEAFF. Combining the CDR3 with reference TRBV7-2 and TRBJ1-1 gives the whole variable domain GAGVSQSPSNKVTEKGKDVELRCDPISGHTALYWYRQSLGQGLEFLIYFQGNSAPDKSGLPSDRFSAERTGGSVSTLTIQRTQQEDSAVYLCASSLAGPLNTEAFFGQGTRLTVV.

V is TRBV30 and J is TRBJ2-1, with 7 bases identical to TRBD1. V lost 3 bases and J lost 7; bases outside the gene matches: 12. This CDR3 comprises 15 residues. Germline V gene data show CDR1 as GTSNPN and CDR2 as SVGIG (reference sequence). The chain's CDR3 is CAWRLGGFVGNEQFF. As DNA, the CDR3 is TGTGCCTGGAGACTAGGGGGCTTCGTTGGTAATGAGCAGTTCTTC.

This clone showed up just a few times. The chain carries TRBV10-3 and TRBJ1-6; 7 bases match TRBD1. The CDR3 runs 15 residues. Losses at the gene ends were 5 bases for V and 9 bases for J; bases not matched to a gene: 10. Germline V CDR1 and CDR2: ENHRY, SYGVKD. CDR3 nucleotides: TGTGCCATCAGTCCCGACAGGGCCCTCAGTTCACCCCTCCACTTT. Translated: CAISPDRALSSPLHF.

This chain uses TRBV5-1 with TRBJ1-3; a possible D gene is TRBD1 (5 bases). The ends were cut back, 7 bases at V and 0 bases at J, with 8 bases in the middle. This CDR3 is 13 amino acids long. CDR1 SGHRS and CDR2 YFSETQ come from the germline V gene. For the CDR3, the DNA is TGCGCCAGCTCAGGGAACTCTGGAAACACCATATATTTT. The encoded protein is CASSGNSGNTIYF. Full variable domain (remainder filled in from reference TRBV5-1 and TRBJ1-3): KAGVTQTPRYLIKTRGQQVTLSCSPISGHRSVSWYQQTPGQGLQFLFEYFSETQRNKGNFPGRFSGRQFSNSRSEMNVSTLELGDSALYLCASSGNSGNTIYFGEGSWLTVV.

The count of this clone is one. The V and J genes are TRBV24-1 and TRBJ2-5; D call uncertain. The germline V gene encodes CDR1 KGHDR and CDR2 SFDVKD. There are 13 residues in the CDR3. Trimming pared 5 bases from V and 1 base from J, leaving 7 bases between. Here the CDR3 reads CATSGQPQETQYF. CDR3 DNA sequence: TGTGCCACCAGTGGTCAGCCCCAAGAGACCCAGTACTTC.

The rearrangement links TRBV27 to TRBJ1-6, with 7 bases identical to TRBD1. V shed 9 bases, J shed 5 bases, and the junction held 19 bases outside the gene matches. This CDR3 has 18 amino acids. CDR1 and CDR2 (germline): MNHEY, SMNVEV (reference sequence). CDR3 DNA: TGTGCCAGAAAGGGCCCCCGGGACAGTAGAAGGGATAATTCACCCCTCCACTTT. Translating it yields CARKGPRDSRRDNSPLHF.

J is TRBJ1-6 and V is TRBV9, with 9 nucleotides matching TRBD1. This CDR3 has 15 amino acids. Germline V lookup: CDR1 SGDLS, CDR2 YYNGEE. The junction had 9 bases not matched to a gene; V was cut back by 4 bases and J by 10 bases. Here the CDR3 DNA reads TGTGCCAGCAGCCCTCTGGACAGGGGAGAGTCACCCCTCCACTTT. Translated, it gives CASSPLDRGESPLHF.